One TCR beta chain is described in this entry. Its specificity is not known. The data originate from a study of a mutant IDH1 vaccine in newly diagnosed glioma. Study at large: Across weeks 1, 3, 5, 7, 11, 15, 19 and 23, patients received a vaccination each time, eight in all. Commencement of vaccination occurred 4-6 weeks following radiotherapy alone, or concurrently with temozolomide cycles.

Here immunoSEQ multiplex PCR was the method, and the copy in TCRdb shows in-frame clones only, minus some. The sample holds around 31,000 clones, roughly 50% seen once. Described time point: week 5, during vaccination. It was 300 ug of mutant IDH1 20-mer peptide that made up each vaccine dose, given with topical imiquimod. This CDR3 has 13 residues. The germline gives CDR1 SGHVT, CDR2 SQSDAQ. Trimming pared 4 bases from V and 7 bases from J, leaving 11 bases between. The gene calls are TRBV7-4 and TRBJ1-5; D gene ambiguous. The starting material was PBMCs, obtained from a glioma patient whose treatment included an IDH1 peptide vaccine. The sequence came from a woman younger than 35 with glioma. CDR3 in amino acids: CASSCDGEQPQHF. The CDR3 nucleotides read TGTGCCAGCAGCTGCGACGGGGAACAGCCCCAGCATTTT.